Sequencing of this T cell receptor (beta chain) was carried out in a study of T cell responses to AZD1222 COVID-19 vaccine. Method: immunoSEQ multiplex PCR; TCRdb's copy keeps in-frame clones and lacks some. The sample yields roughly 200,000 clones, approximately 90% seen once. Of note for this clone: Antigen: not known.

The CDR3 runs 11 residues. The analysis combined second doses at about 4 or about 12 weeks. Study findings and constraints: CD4 TCRs associated with vaccination spanned spike, dominating at 160-218 and 743-854. Donors in the cohort were predominantly white British and more often female, and clonal diversity was possibly underestimated. Spike-specific TCR breadth and depth both grew after two AZD1222 doses.

The sequencing here drew on peripheral blood, taken 28 days after the second AZD1222 dose. The clonotype comes from an adult who received the AZD1222 COVID-19 vaccine. The genes are TRBV21-1 and TRBJ2-1. TRBV21-1 is noted as a pseudogene. Written as DNA, the CDR3 is TGTGCCAGCAGCTACCGGACGGAGCAGTTCTTC. It codes for CASSYRTEQFF.